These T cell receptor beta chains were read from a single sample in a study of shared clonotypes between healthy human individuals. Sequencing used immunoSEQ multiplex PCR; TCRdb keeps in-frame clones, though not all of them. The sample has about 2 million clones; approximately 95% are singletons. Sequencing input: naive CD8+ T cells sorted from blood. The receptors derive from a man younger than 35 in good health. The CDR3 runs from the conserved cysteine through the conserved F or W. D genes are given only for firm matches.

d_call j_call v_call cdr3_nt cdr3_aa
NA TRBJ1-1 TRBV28 TGTGCCAGCAGTTCCCGATGGGGAAACACTGAAGCTTTCTTT CASSSRWGNTEAFF
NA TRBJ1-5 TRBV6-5 TGTGCCAGCAGTTACTCGATAACACAGCCCCAGCATTTT CASSYSITQPQHF
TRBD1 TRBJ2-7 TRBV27 TGTGCCAGCAGTATACAGGGGGTGAACGCCTACGAGCAGTACTTC CASSIQGVNAYEQYF
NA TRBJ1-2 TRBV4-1 TGCGCCAGCAGCCACTTACAGGGTCTGGATGGCTACACCTTC CASSHLQGLDGYTF
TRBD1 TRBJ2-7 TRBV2 TGTGCCAGCAGCCTTTCCGGGACAGGGTACGAGCAGTACTTC CASSLSGTGYEQYF
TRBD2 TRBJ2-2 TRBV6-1 TGTGCCAGCAGTGATGCCCTAGCGGGACACGCGAACACCGGGGAGCTGTTTTTT CASSDALAGHANTGELFF
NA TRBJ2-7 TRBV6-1 TGTGCCAGCAGTGTGTACGCCGGAGGGTACGAGCAGTACTTC CASSVYAGGYEQYF
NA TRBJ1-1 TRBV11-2 TGTGCCAGCAGCTCAGTCTCAGGGACTATGAACACTGAAGCTTTCTTT CASSSVSGTMNTEAFF
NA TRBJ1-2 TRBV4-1 TGCGCCAGCAGCCAAGTCAACAGGGAAATGGACTATGGCTACACCTTC CASSQVNREMDYGYTF
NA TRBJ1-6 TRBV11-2 TGTGCCAGCAGCTTAGATGGGGCAGGGAGCTCCTATAATTCACCCCTCCACTTT CASSLDGAGSSYNSPLHF
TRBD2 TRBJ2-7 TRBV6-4 TGTGCCAGGGGACTAGCGGGAGGTTCGAACATATCTTACGAGCAGTACTTC CARGLAGGSNISYEQYF
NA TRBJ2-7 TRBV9 TGTGCCAGCAGCGTAGCCGACAGCCCTTACGAGCAGTACTTC CASSVADSPYEQYF
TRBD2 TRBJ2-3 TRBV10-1 TGCGCCAGCAGTGATTTTAGCGGGGGCACAGATACGCAGTATTTT CASSDFSGGTDTQYF
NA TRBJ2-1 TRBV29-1 TGCAGCGTTGAGGGGGGTCCTAGGAGGGGTTACGACAATGAGCAGTTCTTC CSVEGGPRRGYDNEQFF
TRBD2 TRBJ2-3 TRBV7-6 TGTGCCAGCAGCTTTGCGGGAGAATCAGATACGCAGTATTTT CASSFAGESDTQYF
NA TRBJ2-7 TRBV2 NA CASSVAEGAEPSF
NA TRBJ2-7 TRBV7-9 TGTGCCAGCAGCCAGCCAGGGTACGAGCAGTACTTC CASSQPGYEQYF
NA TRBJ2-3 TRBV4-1 TGCGCCAGCAGCCAAGAAAGCGGGAGCACAGATACGCAGTATTTT CASSQESGSTDTQYF
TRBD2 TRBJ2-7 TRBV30 TGTGCCTGGAGTGTCCTGTCCGCTAGCGGGAGGGCCTACGAGCAGTACTTC CAWSVLSASGRAYEQYF
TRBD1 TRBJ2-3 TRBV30 TGTGCCTGGAACGCAGACAGGGTGACTTCCGATACGCAGTATTTT CAWNADRVTSDTQYF
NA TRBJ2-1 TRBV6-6 TGTGCCACCTACCGAGGCGGGCAATTCTACAATGAGCAGTTCTTC CATYRGGQFYNEQFF
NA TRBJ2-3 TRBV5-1 TGCGCCAGCAGCGAAACCCCCACAGATACGCAGTATTTT CASSETPTDTQYF
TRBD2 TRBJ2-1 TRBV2 TGTGCCAACTTGGGGAGGGACTACAATGAGCAGTTCTTC CANLGRDYNEQFF
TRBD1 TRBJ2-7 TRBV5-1 TGCGCCAGCAGCTTGGTAGGGACAGGTCCCCTCTCTTGGGAGCAGTACTTC CASSLVGTGPLSWEQYF
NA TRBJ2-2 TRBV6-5 TGTGCCAGCAGTTACGATATCGGGGAGCTGTTTTTT CASSYDIGELFF
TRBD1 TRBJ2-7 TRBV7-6 TGTGCCAGCAGCTTAGCGGGACAGAACTACGAGCAGTACTTC CASSLAGQNYEQYF
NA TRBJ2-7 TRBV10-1 TGCGCCAGCATGAAATCGAGGCACCAGAGGGGAACCGAGCAGTACTTC CASMKSRHQRGTEQYF